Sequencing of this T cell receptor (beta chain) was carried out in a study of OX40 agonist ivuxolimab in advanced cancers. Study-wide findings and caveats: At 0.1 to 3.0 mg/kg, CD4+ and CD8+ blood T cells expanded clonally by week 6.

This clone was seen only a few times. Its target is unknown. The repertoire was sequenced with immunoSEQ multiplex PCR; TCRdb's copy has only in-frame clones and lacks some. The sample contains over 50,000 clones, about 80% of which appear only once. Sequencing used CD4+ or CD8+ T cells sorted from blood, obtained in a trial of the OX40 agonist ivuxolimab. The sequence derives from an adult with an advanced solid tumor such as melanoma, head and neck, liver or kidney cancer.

CDR3 sequence reads: CASSYGRKKYNEQFF. The CDR3 DNA is TGTGCCAGCAGTTACGGCAGGAAAAAATACAATGAGCAGTTCTTC. The V gene is TRBV6-5, the J gene TRBJ2-1; D ambiguous. CDR1 is MNHEY, CDR2 SVGAGI, per germline. V lost 2 bases and J lost 4, with 12 bases in between. The CDR3 loop spans 15 amino acids.